Below are 17 T cell receptor beta chains sequenced from a single sample in a study of shared clonotypes between healthy human individuals. TCRdb's copy holds only in-frame clones and misses some; the assay was immunoSEQ multiplex PCR. The sample lists 2 million to 2.5 million clones, more than 90% occurring once. Specimen: naive CD4+ T cells sorted from blood. Subset of the sample: CD45RA+ positively selected. Receptor source: a man aged 18 to 29 in good health.

The CDR3 loop reads CASSTGQGTDTQYF. CDR3 sequence (DNA): TGTGCCAGCAGCACCGGACAGGGGACAGATACGCAGTATTTT. The chain joins TRBV5-8 to TRBJ2-3; 9 bases map to TRBD1. The CDR3 totals 14 residues. V lost 4 bases and J lost 3; bases outside the gene matches: 3. Germline CDR1 SGHTS, CDR2 YDEGEE.

This clone was seen only once. The V call is TRBV4-3, the J call TRBJ2-6, with TRBD2 as a possible D gene (6 bases). Germline V gives CDR1 LGHNA, CDR2 YSLEER. The CDR3 covers 15 residues. The germline V and J ends were trimmed by 4 bases and 1 base, with 8 bases remaining between them. The CDR3 spells CASSRAGSGANVLTF. The CDR3 nucleotides are TGCGCCAGCAGCCGAGCGGGTTCTGGGGCCAACGTCCTGACTTTC.

In this sample, this clone turned up once. The chain uses TRBV7-6 and TRBJ2-7; possible D gene TRBD1, 6 bases. V shed 5 bases and J shed 6 bases, with 14 bases lying between them. The CDR3 is 13 residues long. CDR1 is SGHVS and CDR2 is FNYEAQ in the germline V gene. CDR3 DNA: TGTGCCAGCAGCAAACAGGGAAACGGCGAGCAGTACTTC. Translation gives CASSKQGNGEQYF.

J is TRBJ2-7 and V is TRBV6-1; D is ambiguous. Germline assignment: CDR1 MNHNS and CDR2 SASEGT. Trimming shortened V by 7 bases and J by 4 bases, and 20 bases separated the two germline ends. The CDR3 runs 15 residues. CDR3 in amino acids: CASNALLHGPYEQYF. For the CDR3, the DNA is TGTGCCAGCAACGCCCTTCTCCATGGGCCGTACGAGCAGTACTTC.

A remark on this clone: Being one base from a much bigger clone, this may be a read error. The chain combines TRBV28 with TRBJ2-7; D not certain. The CDR3 is 12 residues long. V was pared by 3 bases and J by 3 bases, with 6 bases between. CDR1 is MDHEN and CDR2 is SYDVKM in the germline V gene. CDR3 region: CASSFRSYEQYF. Written as DNA, the CDR3 is TGTGCCAGCAGTTTCCGGAGCTACGAGCAGTACTTC.

The V gene is TRBV28, the J gene TRBJ2-1; D might be TRBD1 (5 bases). Between the trimmed V and J ends, which lost 5 bases and 4 bases, there was a span of 18 bases. The CDR3 runs to 16 residues. Germline V lookup: CDR1 MDHEN, CDR2 SYDVKM. CDR3 protein: CASSPSGALGYNEQFF. CDR3 in DNA: TGTGCCAGCAGTCCTAGTGGGGCCCTCGGGTACAATGAGCAGTTCTTC. Supplemented by reference TRBV28 and TRBJ2-1, the full variable domain reads DVKVTQSSRYLVKRTGEKVFLECVQDMDHENMFWYRQDPGLGLRLIYFSYDVKMKEKGDIPEGYSVSREKKERFSLILESASTNQTSMYLCASSPSGALGYNEQFFGPGTRLTVL.

In this sample, this clone turned up once. The chain employs TRBV7-6 and TRBJ2-3, with 10 bases lining up with TRBD1. The CDR3 consists of 13 residues. Germline V lookup: CDR1 SGHVS, CDR2 FNYEAQ. V dropped 6 bases and J dropped 3; count of bases not matched to a gene: 0. CDR3 nucleotides: TGTGCCAGCAGGGGACAGGGGACAGATACGCAGTATTTT. Encoded protein: CASRGQGTDTQYF.

The V call is TRBV2, the J call TRBJ2-5; D call uncertain. Germline loops: CDR1 SNHLY, CDR2 FYNNEI. V was pared by 4 bases and J by 4 bases, with 4 bases between. The CDR3 covers 11 residues. The CDR3 reads CASSASETQYF. CDR3 coding DNA: TGTGCCAGCAGTGCCTCAGAGACCCAGTACTTC.

The rearrangement links TRBV6-1 to TRBJ2-2, with D tentatively TRBD1 (5 bases). Germline V lookup: CDR1 MNHNS, CDR2 SASEGT. V was pared by 8 bases and J by 3 bases, with 16 bases between. The CDR3 extends over 15 amino acids. The CDR3 protein is CASVRGQLYTGELFF. In DNA, the CDR3 is TGTGCCAGCGTAAGGGGCCAGCTATACACCGGGGAGCTGTTTTTT.

This CDR3 reads CAISVDRGNEQFF. CDR3 nucleotide sequence: TGTGCCATCAGTGTCGACCGGGGAAATGAGCAGTTCTTC. This rearrangement joins TRBV10-3 to TRBJ2-1, with D possibly TRBD2 on 5 matching bases. V lost 4 bases, J lost 7 bases, and 11 bases lay in between. CDR3 size: 13 residues. Germline V CDR1 and CDR2: ENHRY, SYGVKD.

This chain uses TRBV5-1 with TRBJ2-5; possible D gene TRBD1, 6 bases. The CDR3 is 15 residues long. Trimming pared 6 bases from V and 2 bases from J, leaving 17 bases between. Germline CDR1 is SGHRS and CDR2 is YFSETQ. The CDR3 DNA sequence: TGCGCCAGCAAGGATAAACCGGACAGTCAAGAGACCCAGTACTTC. This codes for CASKDKPDSQETQYF.

This clone was picked up one time. V is TRBV25-1 and J is TRBJ2-3, with D perhaps matching TRBD1 or TRBD2 (5 bases each). The ends were cut back, 2 bases at V and 2 bases at J, with 11 bases in the middle. Germline CDR1 reads MGHDK; CDR2 reads SYGVNS. The CDR3 sequence is 15 residues long. As DNA, the CDR3 is TGTGCCAGCAGTGAAAATGGGGGACCCACAGATACGCAGTATTTT. Protein product: CASSENGGPTDTQYF.

The chain links TRBV5-4 to TRBJ2-7, with 12 bases aligning to TRBD2. V was clipped by 3 bases and J by 3 bases; unmatched bases: 4. There are 15 residues in the CDR3. CDR1 is SGHNT and CDR2 is YYREEE in the germline V gene (reference sequence). The CDR3 loop is CASSSLTSGSYEQYF. The CDR3 DNA sequence: TGTGCCAGCAGCTCCTTGACTAGCGGGAGCTACGAGCAGTACTTC.

This clone was counted between two and nine times. J is TRBJ1-1 and V is TRBV6-6; TRBD1 is a possible D gene (5 bases). There are 15 residues in the CDR3. The germline V gene has CDR1 MNHNY and CDR2 SVGAGI (reference sequence). Trimming took 4 bases from V and 8 from J, leaving 20 bases between them. The CDR3 protein is CASSSGWGGGGEAFF. CDR3 DNA sequence: TGTGCCAGCAGTTCCGGATGGGGCGGCGGGGGAGAAGCTTTCTTT.

The rearrangement joins TRBV18 to TRBJ2-4; 9 nucleotides line up with TRBD1. This CDR3 is 20 amino acids long. The V gene's germline CDR1 is KGHSH and CDR2 LQKENI. Trimming at V came to 5 bases and at J to 0 bases, leaving 17 bases not matched to a gene. CDR3 amino acids: CASSGLSGQGEDLAKNIQYF. The CDR3 DNA sequence: TGTGCCAGCTCAGGATTGTCGGGACAGGGCGAGGATCTAGCCAAAAACATTCAGTACTTC.

CDR3 DNA: TGTGCCAGCATTTCTAGCGGGAGCACTGAAGCTTTCTTT. Translation gives CASISSGSTEAFF. V usage is TRBV5-4 and J usage is TRBJ1-1; D is undetermined. The CDR3 is 13 residues long. V was pared by 6 bases and J by 4 bases, with 13 bases between. Germline CDR1 and CDR2: SGHNT and YYREEE (reference sequence).

On this clone itself: One junction end does not reproduce the germline sequence, and a read error may be involved. The V call is TRBV10-3, the J call TRBJ2-1; 10 nucleotides align to TRBD1. In germline, CDR1 is ENHRY, CDR2 SYGVKD. The CDR3 length is 13 residues. The DNA of the CDR3 is TGCTGTTCGTGGACAGGGGGTGACAATGAGCAGTTCTTC. This sequence encodes CCSWTGGDNEQFF.